Shown below are 21 T cell receptor beta chains from a single sample sequenced in a study of patients and donors after allogeneic stem cell transplantation. TCRdb called the RT-PCR reads again in MiXCR, with one record for every CDR3 protein. The sample has 30,000 to 40,000 distinct CDR3 sequences; 30% to 40% are singletons. The material sequenced was blood, either unsorted or a sorted T cell fraction (not recorded which). Receptors were obtained from a human donor who was either an allogeneic HSCT recipient or a stem cell or donor lymphocyte infusion donor (not recorded which). It is not recorded whose cells these are; they may come from a transplant donor.

This chain uses TRBV24-1 with TRBJ2-1, with 15 positions matching TRBD2. The CDR3 is 17 residues long. Per the germline V gene, CDR1 is KGHDR and CDR2 is SFDVKD. Losses at the gene ends were 5 bases for V and 10 bases for J; bases not matched to a gene: 11. The CDR3 nucleotides are TGTGCCACCAGTGCCCCCCCTAGGACTAGCGGGAGGGTAGAGCAGTTCTTC. Amino acids: CATSAPPRTSGRVEQFF.

This clonotype was seen more than once but under ten times. J is TRBJ1-2 and V is TRBV29-1; the D is unclear. The germline V and J ends were trimmed by 3 bases and 3 bases, with 8 bases remaining between them. This CDR3 spans 12 amino acids. Germline lookup yields CDR1 SQVTM and CDR2 ANQGSEA. The CDR3 region is CSVEGGYYGYTF. The CDR3 bases are TGCAGCGTTGAGGGCGGGTACTATGGCTACACCTTC.

The chain couples TRBV5-1 to TRBJ2-7; 7 nucleotides match TRBD1. The CDR3 is 15 residues long. Unmatched junction bases numbered 9, after V lost 3 bases and J lost 3 bases. Germline V gene lookup returns CDR1 SGHRS and CDR2 YFSETQ. The CDR3 spells CASSSYRQGIYEQYF. The CDR3 region has the DNA TGCGCCAGCAGCTCTTACCGACAGGGAATCTACGAGCAGTACTTC.

The J gene is TRBJ1-5, the V gene TRBV2, with D unclear. Trimming left V 8 bases short and J 2 bases short, with 7 bases between. The length of the CDR3 is 12 residues. Germline loops: CDR1 SNHLY, CDR2 FYNNEI. The CDR3 loop reads CASQEGNQPQHF. The CDR3 coding sequence is TGTGCCAGCCAGGAAGGCAATCAGCCCCAGCATTTT.

In this sample, this clonotype turned up a few times. The genes are TRBV3-1 and TRBJ1-2; weak D call: TRBD1 (5 bases). The CDR3 totals 14 residues. The V and J ends lost 2 bases and 4 bases respectively, with 11 bases between them. Germline CDR1 LGHDT, CDR2 YNNKEL (reference sequence). The CDR3 nucleotides are TGTGCCAGCAGCCAATCCAGGGCGTCCTATGGCTACACCTTC. As protein: CASSQSRASYGYTF.

The rearrangement joins TRBV6-6 to TRBJ2-2; TRBD2 matches 8 bases. The J segment lost 5 bases and the V segment lost 5 bases, leaving 19 bases of the junction unmatched. From germline, CDR1 is MNHNY and CDR2 SVGAGI (reference sequence). This CDR3 region has 19 residues. The chain's CDR3 is CASSNSGKSLSFGTGELFF. Here the CDR3 DNA reads TGTGCCAGCAGTAATAGCGGGAAATCGCTCTCATTCGGAACCGGGGAGCTGTTTTTT.

This clonotype was observed a few times. The V gene is TRBV7-3, the J gene TRBJ2-2, with 7 positions matching TRBD1. The CDR3 has 15 amino acids. Germline CDR1 and CDR2: SGHTA and FQGTGA. Unmatched junction bases numbered 9, after V lost 5 bases and J lost 6 bases. Here the CDR3 DNA reads TGTGCCAGCAGCCATCCGGGACAGTCGGCCGGGGAGCTGTTTTTT. The encoded protein is CASSHPGQSAGELFF.

J is TRBJ2-4 and V is TRBV5-6; TRBD1 aligns across 10 bases. The CDR3 extends over 16 amino acids. Germline-derived CDR1 and CDR2 are SGHDT and YYEEEE. The J segment lost 2 bases and the V segment lost 0 bases, leaving 2 bases of the junction unmatched. CDR3 residues: CASSLGQGAPKNIQYF. The CDR3, as DNA: TGTGCCAGCAGCTTGGGACAGGGGGCGCCCAAAAACATTCAGTACTTC.

V and J are TRBV29-1 and TRBJ2-1, with unresolved D. The V gene's germline CDR1 is SQVTM and CDR2 ANQGSEA. The CDR3 extends over 15 amino acids. For the CDR3, the DNA is TGCGGCCCCCCCTCGCGCTCCCTTTCCTACAATGAGCAGTTCTTC. Protein: CGPPSRSLSYNEQFF.

This rearrangement joins TRBV7-2 to TRBJ1-2; D remains ambiguous. V was cut by 4 bases and J by 2 bases, with 8 bases left in between. The CDR3 is 13 amino acids. Germline assignment: CDR1 SGHTA and CDR2 FQGNSA. The CDR3: CASSSTPNYGYTF. The CDR3 DNA is TGTGCCAGCAGCTCAACACCCAACTATGGCTACACCTTC.

This chain's CDR3 is CASSSARVLSGNTIYF. The DNA of the CDR3 is TGTGCCAGCAGCTCTGCCAGGGTTTTGTCTGGAAACACCATATATTTT. The chain recombines TRBV12-3 or TRBV12-4 with TRBJ1-3; TRBD1 might be the D (5 bases). This CDR3 region has 16 residues. Trimming stripped 6 bases from V and 1 base from J, with 16 bases between.

The chain employs TRBV24-1 and TRBJ1-5; D gene unclear. Per germline, CDR1 KGHDR and CDR2 SFDVKD. The length of the CDR3 is 13 residues. Deletions cut 3 bases from V and 3 bases from J, with 5 bases between. The chain's CDR3 is CATSDTYNQPQHF. CDR3 DNA: TGTGCCACCAGTGATACCTACAATCAGCCCCAGCATTTT.

In its sample, this clonotype was seen a few times. The chain recombines TRBV7-2 with TRBJ1-6, with 10 bases lining up with TRBD1. There are 15 residues in the CDR3. Losses at the gene ends were 4 bases for V and 10 bases for J; bases not matched to a gene: 7. The germline CDR1 and CDR2 sequences are SGHTA and FQGNSA. The CDR3 loop is CASSSATGGYSPLHF. The CDR3 DNA follows: TGTGCCAGCAGCTCGGCGACAGGGGGCTACTCACCCCTCCACTTT. Looking up the rest from reference TRBV7-2 and TRBJ1-6 gives the full variable domain: GAGVSQSPSNKVTEKGKDVELRCDPISGHTALYWYRQSLGQGLEFLIYFQGNSAPDKSGLPSDRFSAERTGGSVSTLTIQRTQQEDSAVYLCASSSATGGYSPLHFGNGTRLTVT.

There are a few counts of this clonotype. The chain recombines TRBV6-2 or TRBV6-3 with TRBJ1-6; 8 nucleotides line up with TRBD1. The germline V gene has CDR1 MNHEY and CDR2 SVGEGT. V was clipped by 2 bases and J by 0 bases; unmatched bases: 3. CDR3 length: 17 residues. CDR3 bases: TGTGCCAGCAGTTACCGGACAGGGAGCTCCTATAATTCACCCCTCCACTTT. Translating gives CASSYRTGSSYNSPLHF.

CDR3 amino acids: CASSRDRGAGELFF. CDR3 nucleotides: TGCGCCAGCAGCCGGGACAGGGGAGCCGGGGAGCTGTTTTTT. This rearrangement joins TRBV5-1 to TRBJ2-2; 10 bases map to TRBD1. Germline V gene data show CDR1 as SGHRS and CDR2 as YFSETQ. V gave up 4 bases and J gave up 6 bases; unmatched junction bases: 3. The CDR3 is 14 residues long.

This chain connects TRBV27 to TRBJ2-7; no firm D call. The germline gives CDR1 MNHEY, CDR2 SMNVEV (reference sequence). Trimming stripped 3 bases from V and 3 bases from J, with 15 bases between. The length of the CDR3 is 15 residues. The CDR3 loop is CASSFGLGPLYEQYF. The CDR3 DNA reads as TGTGCCAGCAGTTTTGGCCTCGGGCCCCTCTACGAGCAGTACTTC.

V and J are TRBV19 and TRBJ2-3, with TRBD1 identical over 8 bases. The CDR3 covers 13 residues. Germline assignment: CDR1 LNHDA and CDR2 SQIVND (reference sequence). With 6 bases clipped from V and 5 bases from J, the junction kept 4 bases outside the gene matches. The CDR3 DNA reads as TGTGCCAGTAGACCGGACAGGGAAGATACGCAGTATTTT. Residues: CASRPDREDTQYF. Full variable domain (missing parts from reference TRBV19 and TRBJ2-3): DGGITQSPKYLFRKEGQNVTLSCEQNLNHDAMYWYRQDPGQGLRLIYYSQIVNDFQKGDIAEGYSVSREKKESFPLTVTSAQKNPTAFYLCASRPDREDTQYFGPGTRLTVL.

This clonotype was seen more than once but under ten times. The V call is TRBV7-8, the J call TRBJ1-1, with 9 bases fitting TRBD1. CDR1 and CDR2 from the germline V gene are SGHVS and FQNEAQ. Trimming cost V 1 base and J 10 bases; bases outside gene matches: 4. This CDR3 contains 13 residues. The CDR3 here is CASSLDLGQGAFF. CDR3 coding DNA: TGTGCCAGCAGCTTAGATCTGGGACAGGGAGCTTTCTTT. Variable domain in full (rest from reference TRBV7-8 and TRBJ1-1): GAGVSQSPRYKVAKRGQDVALRCDPISGHVSLFWYQQALGQGPEFLTYFQNEAQLDKSGLPSDRFFAERPEGSVSTLKIQRTQQEDSAVYLCASSLDLGQGAFFGQGTRLTVV.

The chain recombines TRBV29-1 with TRBJ2-3, with a tentative D call TRBD2 (5 bases). V was cut by 4 bases and J by 2 bases, with 13 bases left in between. The germline V gene has CDR1 SQVTM and CDR2 ANQGSEA. The length of the CDR3 is 14 residues. CDR3 residues: CSVGTGIHTDTQYF. The CDR3 DNA reads as TGCAGCGTTGGGACGGGGATACACACAGATACGCAGTATTTT.

The rearrangement links TRBV12-3 or TRBV12-4 to TRBJ2-3; 7 bases map to TRBD2. The V gene end was trimmed by 7 bases and the J gene end by 6 bases; junction bases not matched to a gene: 10. The CDR3 covers 14 residues. In DNA form, the CDR3 reads TGTGCCAGCACCCTCGTACTAGCGCTTGATACGCAGTATTTT. As protein: CASTLVLALDTQYF.

The chain carries TRBV5-1 and TRBJ2-2; D unresolved. V was shortened by 0 bases and J by 2 bases, with 8 bases between the two germline ends. The CDR3 extends over 15 amino acids. Looked up from germline, CDR1 is SGHRS and CDR2 is YFSETQ. The CDR3 DNA reads TGCGCCAGCAGCTTGGCCAGGCAAAACACCGGGGAGCTGTTTTTT. Amino acid sequence: CASSLARQNTGELFF. Full variable domain (rest looked up from reference TRBV5-1 and TRBJ2-2): KAGVTQTPRYLIKTRGQQVTLSCSPISGHRSVSWYQQTPGQGLQFLFEYFSETQRNKGNFPGRFSGRQFSNSRSEMNVSTLELGDSALYLCASSLARQNTGELFFGEGSRLTVL.